A single sample gave rise to the 19 T cell receptor beta chains below, sequenced in a study of blood T cell repertoires in COVID-19. TCRdb keeps only in-frame clones here, not all; method: immunoSEQ multiplex PCR. The top ten clones hold around 45% of a sample with 53,000 or so clones, 65% to 85% of them seen once. Sequencing input: peripheral blood. All receptors come from a man aged 65 to 79 with active or convalescent COVID-19.

The chain links TRBV19 to TRBJ2-5, with D possibly matching TRBD1 (6 bases). The germline gives CDR1 LNHDA, CDR2 SQIVND (reference sequence). The CDR3 is made up of 13 amino acids. V was trimmed by 6 bases and J by 5 bases, leaving 13 bases between them. The CDR3 is CASSSGTRETQYF. DNA of the CDR3: TGTGCCAGTAGCTCTGGGACACGGGAGACCCAGTACTTC. Full variable domain (remainder filled in from reference TRBV19 and TRBJ2-5): DGGITQSPKYLFRKEGQNVTLSCEQNLNHDAMYWYRQDPGQGLRLIYYSQIVNDFQKGDIAEGYSVSREKKESFPLTVTSAQKNPTAFYLCASSSGTRETQYFGPGTRLLVL.

This chain connects TRBV3-1 (or the pseudogene TRBV3-2) to TRBJ1-2; 7 bases match TRBD1. V lost 6 bases to trimming and J lost 8 bases; unmatched junction nucleotides: 12. Germline-derived CDR1 and CDR2 are LGHDT and YNNKEL (reference sequence). CDR3 length: 14 residues. The CDR3 here is CASSPRSRGSGYTF. The DNA of the CDR3 is TGTGCCAGCAGTCCAAGGTCCAGGGGGTCGGGCTACACCTTC.

The V and J genes are TRBV2 and TRBJ2-2; the D is unclear. V was shortened by 2 bases and J by 6 bases, with 10 bases between the two germline ends. Germline values: CDR1 SNHLY, CDR2 FYNNEI. CDR3 length: 14 residues. Here the CDR3 reads CASSESLGPGELFF. The DNA of the CDR3 is TGTGCCAGCAGTGAATCTCTAGGTCCCGGGGAGCTGTTTTTT.

This chain joins TRBV18 and TRBJ2-1; a possible D gene is TRBD1 (5 bases). The CDR3 contains 13 residues. Deletions cut 3 bases from V and 6 bases from J, with 9 bases between. In germline, CDR1 is KGHSH, CDR2 LQKENI. This CDR3 is CASSPGAPNEQFF. The CDR3 bases are TGTGCCAGCTCACCTGGGGCCCCCAATGAGCAGTTCTTC.

The chain links TRBV28 to TRBJ2-7, with 9 bases matching TRBD1. The germline V gene has CDR1 MDHEN and CDR2 SYDVKM. The J segment lost 2 bases and the V segment lost 6 bases, leaving 8 bases of the junction unmatched. The CDR3 runs to 15 residues. The CDR3 reads CASREPGQGAYEQYF. CDR3 bases: TGTGCCAGCAGGGAACCGGGACAGGGAGCCTACGAGCAGTACTTC.

The chain recombines TRBV3-1 (or the pseudogene TRBV3-2) with TRBJ2-5; tentatively, D is TRBD2 (7 bases). V was clipped by 6 bases and J by 6 bases, with 17 bases between them. The CDR3 sequence is 14 residues long. The germline V gene has CDR1 LGHDT and CDR2 YNNKEL (reference sequence). The CDR3 loop reads CASSPARGAQTQYF. CDR3 coding DNA: TGTGCCAGCAGTCCCGCACGGGGGGCACAGACCCAGTACTTC.

V gene TRBV24-1 combines with J gene TRBJ2-3; TRBD2 agrees at 11 bases. CDR3 size: 16 residues. Per germline, CDR1 KGHDR and CDR2 SFDVKD. Trimming removed 3 bases from V and 3 bases from J; junction bases left unmatched: 4. In DNA, the CDR3 is TGTGCCACCAGTGATCGTAGCGGGGGGGCTACAGATACGCAGTATTTT. Amino acids: CATSDRSGGATDTQYF.

V gene TRBV29-1 combines with J gene TRBJ2-2; tentative D call: TRBD2 (6 bases). Trimming stripped 6 bases from V and 8 bases from J, with 19 bases between. The CDR3 length is 14 residues. From germline, CDR1 is SQVTM and CDR2 ANQGSEA. CDR3 region: CSVERGGDGGELFF. CDR3 in DNA: TGCAGCGTAGAACGCGGCGGGGATGGAGGGGAGCTGTTTTTT.

The V call is TRBV19, the J call TRBJ1-3, with D possibly matching TRBD1 (6 bases). Germline V lookup: CDR1 LNHDA, CDR2 SQIVND (reference sequence). With 7 bases removed from V and 1 base from J, the gap between germline ends came to 11 bases. The CDR3 is made up of 14 amino acids. The CDR3 nucleotides read TGTGCCAGTACCCTCAGGGGATCTGGAAACACCATATATTTT. Translated: CASTLRGSGNTIYF.

This clone appeared a few times. J is TRBJ1-3 and V is TRBV7-2, with TRBD1 matching over 7 bases. In germline, CDR1 is SGHTA, CDR2 FQGNSA. J lost 4 bases, V lost 1 base, and 4 bases had no gene match. The CDR3 consists of 15 residues. CDR3 sequence: CASSLETGSGNTIYF. CDR3 coding DNA: TGTGCCAGCAGCTTAGAGACAGGGTCAGGAAACACCATATATTTT.

This clone was detected only once. CDR3 region: CASSQKQGFNGEKLFF. As DNA, the CDR3 is TGCGCCAGCAGCCAGAAACAGGGGTTTAATGGTGAAAAACTGTTTTTT. This chain links TRBV4-1 with TRBJ1-4, with TRBD1 identical over 7 bases. Germline CDR1 is MGHRA and CDR2 is YSYEKL. This CDR3 comprises 16 residues. The ends lost 3 bases at V and 7 bases at J; junction bases unmatched: 11.

This chain connects TRBV5-1 to TRBJ1-1; D is perhaps TRBD1 (5 bases). Germline lookup yields CDR1 SGHRS and CDR2 YFSETQ. The CDR3 spans 13 residues. Trimming removed 0 bases from V and 5 bases from J, with 8 bases in between. The CDR3 DNA is TGCGCCAGCAGCTTGGCTCAGGGAACTGAAGCTTTCTTT. Translated: CASSLAQGTEAFF.

Only a few counts were recorded for this clone. The chain carries TRBV7-3 and TRBJ2-1; D gene ambiguous. CDR1 and CDR2 (germline): SGHTA, FQGTGA. The CDR3 is 15 residues long. Trimming stripped 3 bases from V and 0 bases from J, with 9 bases between. The CDR3 bases are TGTGCCAGCAGCTTCGAGGCTAGCTCCTACAATGAGCAGTTCTTC. Translation: CASSFEASSYNEQFF.

The chain uses TRBV6-6 and TRBJ1-2; TRBD1 might be the D (6 bases). Germline V CDR1 and CDR2: MNHNY, SVGAGI (reference sequence). V lost 2 bases, J lost 3 bases, and 10 bases lay in between. This CDR3 is 14 amino acids long. The CDR3 loop reads CASSYEGVYYGYTF. The CDR3 DNA follows: TGTGCCAGCAGTTACGAGGGGGTGTACTATGGCTACACCTTC.

V gene TRBV3-1 (or the pseudogene TRBV3-2) combines with J gene TRBJ1-2; possible D gene TRBD1, 6 bases. This CDR3 has 16 amino acids. Germline-derived CDR1 and CDR2 are LGHDT and YNNKEL (reference sequence). Trimming shortened V by 0 bases and J by 4 bases, and 15 bases separated the two germline ends. CDR3 sequence (DNA): TGTGCCAGCAGCCAAGAATCCGGAGGGGGGGTCTATGGCTACACCTTC. This encodes CASSQESGGGVYGYTF.

The chain combines TRBV27 with TRBJ1-2; weak D call: TRBD1 (5 bases). Germline CDR1 MNHEY, CDR2 SMNVEV (reference sequence). This CDR3 contains 12 residues. Trimming took 6 bases from V and 7 from J, leaving 12 bases between them. The CDR3 bases are TGTGCCAGCAGGTCCGGGGGTTTTGGCTACACCTTC. This gives the protein CASRSGGFGYTF.

V usage is TRBV5-6 and J usage is TRBJ1-2; a possible D gene is TRBD1 (6 bases). Trimming took off 0 bases at V and 2 bases at J, with 14 bases between the two ends. The germline CDR1 and CDR2 sequences are SGHDT and YYEEEE. This CDR3 comprises 16 residues. The CDR3 region has the DNA TGTGCCAGCAGCTTGGAATACGGGGGGGCAAACTATGGCTACACCTTC. Protein product: CASSLEYGGANYGYTF.

This clone was seen more than once but under ten times. The genes are TRBV6-2 or TRBV6-3 and TRBJ1-4; D call uncertain. Germline assignment: CDR1 MNHEY and CDR2 SVGEGT. The CDR3 runs 13 residues. The ends were cut back, 5 bases at V and 5 bases at J, with 9 bases in the middle. The CDR3 DNA is TGTGCCAGCAGTCTCCGAGAAAATGAAAAACTGTTTTTT. Encoded protein: CASSLRENEKLFF.

The DNA for the CDR3 is TGTGCCATCAGTACAGGGGGGGACACTGAAGCTTTCTTT. Encoded protein: CAISTGGDTEAFF. V usage is TRBV10-3 and J usage is TRBJ1-1, with TRBD1 matching 8 bases. With 5 bases clipped from V and 3 bases from J, the junction kept 2 bases outside the gene matches. This CDR3 spans 13 amino acids. The germline CDR1 and CDR2 sequences are ENHRY and SYGVKD.